This T cell receptor (beta chain) was recovered during a study of radiation and T cells in renal cell carcinoma. Time point defined: blood 4 weeks post-SBRT, at nephrectomy. Noted treatment: 15 Gy SBRT to primary tumor, nephrectomy 4 weeks later. Nephrectomy followed 15 Gy stereotactic body radiation by 4 weeks. Looked up from germline, CDR1 is SNHLY and CDR2 is FYNNEI. The ends were cut back, 4 bases at V and 1 base at J, with 8 bases in the middle. The CDR3 has 14 residues. TCRdb's table, derived via immunoSEQ multiplex PCR, lists solely in-frame clones and lacks some. The table lists approximately 90,000 clones, around 85% of them singletons.

This specimen consisted of blood, obtained from a patient whose treatment included radiotherapy and nephrectomy. The clonotype originates from a man aged 50 to 60 with renal cell carcinoma. This chain links TRBV2 with TRBJ1-5, with D possibly TRBD1 on 5 matching bases. The CDR3 nucleotides are TGTGCCAGCAGTGGTGGGACCAGCAATCAGCCCCAGCATTTT. Protein: CASSGGTSNQPQHF.